This TCR beta chain stems from a study of blood T cell repertoires in COVID-19. Generated by immunoSEQ multiplex PCR, the TCRdb table keeps only in-frame clones and is missing some. The sample records roughly 260,000 clones, about 90% being singletons. Germline V CDR1 and CDR2: MNHEY, SVGAGI. V dropped 2 bases and J dropped 7 bases, with 3 bases sitting between them. This CDR3 spans 12 amino acids. Source material: peripheral blood. The V gene is TRBV6-5, the J gene TRBJ1-6; no clear D. The clonotype originates from a woman aged 40 to 50 with acute or convalescent COVID-19. The CDR3 DNA follows: TGTGCCAGCAGTTACCGGAATTCACCCCTCCACTTT. Translation gives CASSYRNSPLHF.